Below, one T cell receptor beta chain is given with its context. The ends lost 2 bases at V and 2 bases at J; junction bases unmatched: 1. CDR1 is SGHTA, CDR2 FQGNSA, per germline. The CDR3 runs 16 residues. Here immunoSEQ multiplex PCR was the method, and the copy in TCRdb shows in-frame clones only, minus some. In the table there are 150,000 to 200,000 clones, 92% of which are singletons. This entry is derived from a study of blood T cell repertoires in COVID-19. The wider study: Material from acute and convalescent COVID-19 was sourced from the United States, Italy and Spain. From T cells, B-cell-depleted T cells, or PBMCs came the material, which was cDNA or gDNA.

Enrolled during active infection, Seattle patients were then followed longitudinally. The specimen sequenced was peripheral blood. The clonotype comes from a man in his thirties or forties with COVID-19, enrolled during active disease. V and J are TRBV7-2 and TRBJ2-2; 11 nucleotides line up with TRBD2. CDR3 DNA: TGTGCCAGCAGCTTAACTAGCGGGGGAAACACCGGGGAGCTGTTTTTT. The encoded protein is CASSLTSGGNTGELFF.